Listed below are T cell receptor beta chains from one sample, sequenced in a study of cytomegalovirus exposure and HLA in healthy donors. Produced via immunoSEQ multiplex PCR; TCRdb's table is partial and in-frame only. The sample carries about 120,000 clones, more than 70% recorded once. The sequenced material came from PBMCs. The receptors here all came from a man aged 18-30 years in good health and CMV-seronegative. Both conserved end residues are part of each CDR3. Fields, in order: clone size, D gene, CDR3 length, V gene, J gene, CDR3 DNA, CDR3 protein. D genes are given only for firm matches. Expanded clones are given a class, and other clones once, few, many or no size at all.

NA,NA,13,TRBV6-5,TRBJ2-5,TGTGCCAGCAGTGCCACAGGGCGAGAGACCCAGTACTTC,CASSATGRETQYF
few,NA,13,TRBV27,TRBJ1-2,TGTGCCAGCAGTTTTAGCCAGGGCTATGGCTACACCTTC,CASSFSQGYGYTF
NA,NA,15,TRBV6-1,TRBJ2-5,TGTGCCAGCAGTGTCACAGGGATACTTCAAGAGACCCAGTACTTC,CASSVTGILQETQYF
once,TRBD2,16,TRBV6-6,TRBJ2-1,TGTGCCAGCAGTTGGCCGCGAATAGCGGGTGACAATGAGCAGTTCTTC,CASSWPRIAGDNEQFF
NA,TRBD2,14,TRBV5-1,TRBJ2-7,TGCGCCAGCAGCCAGGGACTAGCGGAGTACGAGCAGTACTTC,CASSQGLAEYEQYF
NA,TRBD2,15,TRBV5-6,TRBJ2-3,TGTGCCAGCAGGGGCCTAGCGGGAGCCACAGATACGCAGTATTTT,CASRGLAGATDTQYF
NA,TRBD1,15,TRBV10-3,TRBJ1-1,TGTGCCAGCAAGAAAGGACAGGGGGCGGACACTGAAGCTTTCTTT,CASKKGQGADTEAFF
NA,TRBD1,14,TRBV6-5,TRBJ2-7,TGTGCCACCATGGGACAGACCCATGCCTACGAGCAGTACTTC,CATMGQTHAYEQYF
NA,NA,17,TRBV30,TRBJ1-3,TGTGCCTGGAGTGTACGGGATGCAGGGGATTTTGGAAACACCATATATTTT,CAWSVRDAGDFGNTIYF
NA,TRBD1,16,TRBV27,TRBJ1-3,TGTGCCAGCAGTTCGACAGGGGCGGGCTCTGGAAACACCATATATTTT,CASSSTGAGSGNTIYF
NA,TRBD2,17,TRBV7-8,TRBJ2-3,TGTGCCAGCAGCTTAGCTCTCGTGCTAGCGGGCACAGATACGCAGTATTTT,CASSLALVLAGTDTQYF
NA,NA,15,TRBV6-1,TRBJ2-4,TGTGCCAGCAGTGAAGCGTTGGCAGGCAAATTCATTCAGTACTTC,CASSEALAGKFIQYF
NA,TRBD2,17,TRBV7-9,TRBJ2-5,TGTGCCAGCAGCTTAGCCTCCGCTAGCGGGGAAGAAGAGACCCAGTACTTC,CASSLASASGEEETQYF
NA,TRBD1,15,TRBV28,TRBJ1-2,TGTGCCAGCAGTTTAGCCGGACAGGGGGGAGGGAGCTACACCTTC,CASSLAGQGGGSYTF
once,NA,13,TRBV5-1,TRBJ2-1,TGCGCCAGCAGCTTAGAAAGCTTCGCTGAGCAGTTCTTC,CASSLESFAEQFF
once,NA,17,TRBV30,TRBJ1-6,TGTGCCTGGAGTTCCGGGACAATATCTCCGGTAAATTCACCCCTCCACTTT,CAWSSGTISPVNSPLHF
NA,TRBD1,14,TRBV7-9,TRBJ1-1,TGTGCCAGCAGCTTACAGGGGGCGAACACTGAAGCTTTCTTT,CASSLQGANTEAFF
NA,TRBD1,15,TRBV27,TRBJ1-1,TGTGCCAGCAGAACCGAAAGGGGGCCGAACACTGAAGCTTTCTTT,CASRTERGPNTEAFF
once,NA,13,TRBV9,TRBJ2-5,TGTGCCAGCAGCGTTGTGGCGGAAGAGACCCAGTACTTC,CASSVVAEETQYF
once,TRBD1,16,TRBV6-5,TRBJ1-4,TGTGCCAGCAGTTACTTTTCGACAGGGAAGGACGGAAAACTGTTTTTT,CASSYFSTGKDGKLFF
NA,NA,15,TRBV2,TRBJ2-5,TGTGCCGCCAGCAGTAACCGACAATTCCAAGAGACCCAGTACTTC,CAASSNRQFQETQYF
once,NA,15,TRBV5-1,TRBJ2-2,TGCGCCAGCAGCTTCACCCAGGGTCGGCCCGGGGAGCTGTTTTTT,CASSFTQGRPGELFF
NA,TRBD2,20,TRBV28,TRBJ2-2,TGTGCCAGCAGTCCTCCCCTGGGACTAGCGGGGGCTTACGGCACCGGGGAGCTGTTTTTT,CASSPPLGLAGAYGTGELFF
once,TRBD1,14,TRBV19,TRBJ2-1,TGTGCCAGTAGTCTCCCAGGGGGTTACAATGAGCAGTTCTTC,CASSLPGGYNEQFF
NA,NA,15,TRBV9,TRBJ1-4,TGTGCCAGCAGCGCTGAGGGGGCAACTAATGAAAAACTGTTTTTT,CASSAEGATNEKLFF
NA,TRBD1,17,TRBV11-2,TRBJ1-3,TGTGCCAGCAGCTTAGGGACAGGATTAAACTCTGGAAACACCATATATTTT,CASSLGTGLNSGNTIYF
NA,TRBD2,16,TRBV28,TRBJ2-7,TGTGCCAGCACCTTCAACCCAGCGGGGCCGGCCTACGAGCAGTACTTC,CASTFNPAGPAYEQYF
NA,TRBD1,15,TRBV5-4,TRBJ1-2,TGTGCCAGCATCGACAGGGAAATTTTTGACTATGGCTACACCTTC,CASIDREIFDYGYTF
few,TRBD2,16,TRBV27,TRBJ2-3,TGTGCCAGCAGTCCCCCGGGACTAGCGGGAACAGATACGCAGTATTTT,CASSPPGLAGTDTQYF
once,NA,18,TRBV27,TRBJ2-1,TGTGCCAGCAGCCGCAAAGGGCTAGCGAGCGTCTCCTACAATGAGCAGTTCTTC,CASSRKGLASVSYNEQFF
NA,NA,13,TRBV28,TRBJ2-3,TGTGCCAGCAGTGTACTACCCACAGATACGCAGTATTTT,CASSVLPTDTQYF
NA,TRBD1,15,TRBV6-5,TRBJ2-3,TGTGCCAGCAGTTATAGGGGGCGATTCACAGATACGCAGTATTTT,CASSYRGRFTDTQYF
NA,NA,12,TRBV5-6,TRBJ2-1,TGTGCCAGCACTGCGGGGTCGGATGAGCAGTTCTTC,CASTAGSDEQFF
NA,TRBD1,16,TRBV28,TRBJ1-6,TGTGCCAGCAGTTTTTCGTCCGGGACAGGAAATTCACCCCTCCACTTT,CASSFSSGTGNSPLHF
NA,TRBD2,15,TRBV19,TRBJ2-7,TGTGCCAGTAGTAGCATAGCGGGAGACCGAGACGAGCAGTACTTC,CASSSIAGDRDEQYF
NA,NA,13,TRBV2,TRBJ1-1,TGTGCCAGCAGTGAACATCAGAACACTGAAGCTTTCTTT,CASSEHQNTEAFF
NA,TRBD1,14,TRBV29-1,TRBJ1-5,TGCAGCGTCCTTGACAGGGCCGGCAATCAGCCCCAGCATTTT,CSVLDRAGNQPQHF
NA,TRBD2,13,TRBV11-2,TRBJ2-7,TGTGCCAGCAGCTTAGACACGGGGGGCGAGCAGTACTTC,CASSLDTGGEQYF
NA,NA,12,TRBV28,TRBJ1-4,TGTGCCAGCGGGGAGGGAAGCGAAAAACTGTTTTTT,CASGEGSEKLFF
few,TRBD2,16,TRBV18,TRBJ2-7,TGTGCCAGCTCACCTGGACTAGCGCTGAGCTCCTACGAGCAGTACTTC,CASSPGLALSSYEQYF
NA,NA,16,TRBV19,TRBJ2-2,TGTGCCAGTAGTATAGAGGGAGAGGAAAACACCGGGGAGCTGTTTTTT,CASSIEGEENTGELFF
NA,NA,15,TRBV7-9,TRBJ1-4,TGTGCCAGCAGCTCTCAGGGGTCCTTAGGGGAAAAACTGTTTTTT,CASSSQGSLGEKLFF
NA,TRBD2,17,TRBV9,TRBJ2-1,TGTGCCAGCCGTCGACTAGCGGGAGGAGAATCCTACAATGAGCAGTTCTTC,CASRRLAGGESYNEQFF
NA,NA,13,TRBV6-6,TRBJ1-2,TGTGCCAGCAGTTACGTACAGAGCTATGGCTACACCTTC,CASSYVQSYGYTF
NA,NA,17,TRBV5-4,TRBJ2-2,TGTGCCAGCGGGGATTACAGGGTTTATCTCGTAACCGGGGAGCTGTTTTTT,CASGDYRVYLVTGELFF
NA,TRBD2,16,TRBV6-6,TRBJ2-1,TGTGCCAGCAGTTACGCCGGGACTACCCGGGGGGATGAGCAGTTCTTC,CASSYAGTTRGDEQFF
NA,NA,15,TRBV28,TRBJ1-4,TGTGCCAGCAGTGTCACAGGGTATACTAATGAAAAACTGTTTTTT,CASSVTGYTNEKLFF
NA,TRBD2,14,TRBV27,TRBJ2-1,TGTGCCAGCAGTGACGGCGGGGGGGGGTCTGAGCAGTTCTTC,CASSDGGGGSEQFF
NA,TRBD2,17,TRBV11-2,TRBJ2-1,TGTGCCAGCAGCTTAGATTGGGCGGGGGATTCCTACAATGAGCAGTTCTTC,CASSLDWAGDSYNEQFF
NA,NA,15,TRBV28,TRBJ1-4,TGTGCCAGCAGTTCTCGCGGGTCCCGGGTAGGAAAACTGTTTTTT,CASSSRGSRVGKLFF
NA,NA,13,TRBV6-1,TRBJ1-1,TGTGCCAGCAGGGAGGGCTTGAACACTGAAGCTTTCTTT,CASREGLNTEAFF
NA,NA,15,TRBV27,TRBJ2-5,TGTGCCAGCAGTCTAGGGGTCGGGCGCCAAGAGACCCAGTACTTC,CASSLGVGRQETQYF
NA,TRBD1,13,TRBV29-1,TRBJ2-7,TGCAGCGTTACAGGGGATAGCTCCTACGAGCAGTACTTC,CSVTGDSSYEQYF
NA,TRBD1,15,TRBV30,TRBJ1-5,TGTGCCTGGAGTGTACAGGGGGGGAACAATCAGCCCCAGCATTTT,CAWSVQGGNNQPQHF
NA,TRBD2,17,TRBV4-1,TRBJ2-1,TGCGCCAGCAGCCAAGTGGAGACTAGCGGGACCCACAATGAGCAGTTCTTC,CASSQVETSGTHNEQFF
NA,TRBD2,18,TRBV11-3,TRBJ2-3,TGTGCCAGCAGCCCCGGGATGGTAGCGGGAGGGAGCACAGATACGCAGTATTTT,CASSPGMVAGGSTDTQYF
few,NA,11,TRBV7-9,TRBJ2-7,TGTGCCAGCAGCCCGTCCTACGAGCAGTACTTC,CASSPSYEQYF
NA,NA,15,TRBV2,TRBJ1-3,TGTGCCAGCAGTGAAGGGTGGAGGGCAGGAAACACCATATATTTT,CASSEGWRAGNTIYF
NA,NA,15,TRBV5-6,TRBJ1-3,TGTGCCAGCAGGCAAGGGGGTCCCTCTGGAAACACCATATATTTT,CASRQGGPSGNTIYF